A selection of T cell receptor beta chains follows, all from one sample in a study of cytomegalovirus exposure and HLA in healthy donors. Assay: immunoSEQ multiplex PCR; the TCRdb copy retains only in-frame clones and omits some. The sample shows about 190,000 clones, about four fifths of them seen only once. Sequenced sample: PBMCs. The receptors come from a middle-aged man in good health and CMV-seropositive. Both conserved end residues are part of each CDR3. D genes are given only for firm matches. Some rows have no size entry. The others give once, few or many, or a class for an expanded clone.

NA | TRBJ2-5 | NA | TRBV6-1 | TGTGCCAGCGCCTTCTGGGGCGCGGAGCAGTACTTC | CASAFWGAEQYF
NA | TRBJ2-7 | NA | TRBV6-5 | TGTGCCAGCAGCCCCCCTATTGGGCGCGAGCAGTACTTC | CASSPPIGREQYF
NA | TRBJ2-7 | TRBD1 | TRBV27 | TGTGCCACCATCCGGGACAGGACTTCCTACGAGCAGTACTTC | CATIRDRTSYEQYF
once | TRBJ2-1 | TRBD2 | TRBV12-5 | TGTGCTAGTGGTTTGGTACTAGCGGGAGGTTGGTACTACAATGAGCAGTTCTTC | CASGLVLAGGWYYNEQFF
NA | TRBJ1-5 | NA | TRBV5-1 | TGCGTCAGCACCCCCCTCCCCGGGGGCAATCAGCCCCAGCATTTT | CVSTPLPGGNQPQHF
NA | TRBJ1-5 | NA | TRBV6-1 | TGTGCCACACATCCCGGGAACAGCGGCAATCAGCCCCAGCATTTT | CATHPGNSGNQPQHF
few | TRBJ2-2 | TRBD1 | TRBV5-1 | TGCGCCAGCAGCCCAACGGACAGGTCTCTATCAACCGGGGAGCTGTTTTTT | CASSPTDRSLSTGELFF
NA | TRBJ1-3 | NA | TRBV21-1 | TGTGCCAGCAGCATAGAGGGAAGGGAAAACACCATATATTTT | CASSIEGRENTIYF
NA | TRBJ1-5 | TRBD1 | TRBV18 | TGTGCCAGCTCACCTCAGGGGGGATATAGCAATCAGCCCCAGCATTTT | CASSPQGGYSNQPQHF
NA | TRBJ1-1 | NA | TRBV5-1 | TGCGCCAGCAGCTTGGGTGTGGGGGCGAACACTGAAGCTTTCTTT | CASSLGVGANTEAFF
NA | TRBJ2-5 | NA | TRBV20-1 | TGCAGTGCGGCCCACGGGGAGACCCAGTACTTC | CSAAHGETQYF
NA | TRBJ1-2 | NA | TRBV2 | TGTGCCAGCACCCTACAGGTTTGGTATGGCTACACCTTC | CASTLQVWYGYTF
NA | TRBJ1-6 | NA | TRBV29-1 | TGCAGCGTCGGGGTGGGTAAACATTCACCCCTCCACTTT | CSVGVGKHSPLHF
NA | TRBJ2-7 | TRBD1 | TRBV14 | TGTGCCAGCAGCCAAGACCGGGACAGGGTCTTCGAGCAGTACTTC | CASSQDRDRVFEQYF
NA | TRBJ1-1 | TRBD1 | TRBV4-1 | TGCGCCAGCAGCCAAGAACGGAGGGGGCAGAAGGCTGAAGCTTTCTTT | CASSQERRGQKAEAFF
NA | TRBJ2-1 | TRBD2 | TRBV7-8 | TGTGCCAGCAGCTTACTTACTCGGACTAGCGGTAATGAGCAGTTCTTC | CASSLLTRTSGNEQFF
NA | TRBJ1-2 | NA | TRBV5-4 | TGTGCCAGCAGCTTAGGGGTTGTCTATGGCTACACCTTC | CASSLGVVYGYTF
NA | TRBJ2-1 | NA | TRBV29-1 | TGCAGCGTTGAAGACTTGTCAGGGTGTTTCTTC | CSVEDLSGCFF
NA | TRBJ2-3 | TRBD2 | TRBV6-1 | TGTGCCAGCAGTTTTAGCGGGAGGCTAACAGATACGCAGTATTTT | CASSFSGRLTDTQYF
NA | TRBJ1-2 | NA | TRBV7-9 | TGTGCCAGCAGCCCCGGTGACTATGGCTACACCTTC | CASSPGDYGYTF
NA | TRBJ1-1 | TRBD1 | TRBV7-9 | TGTGCCAGCAGCCGACAGGGCGGGAACACTGAAGCTTTCTTT | CASSRQGGNTEAFF
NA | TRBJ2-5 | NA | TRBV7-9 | TGTGCCAGCAGCTTAAGTAGGCGGCAGGGAGAGACCCAGTACTTC | CASSLSRRQGETQYF
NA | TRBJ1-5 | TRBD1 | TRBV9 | TGTGCCAGCAGCGACGGACAGGGTAAAAGGCCCCAGCATTTT | CASSDGQGKRPQHF
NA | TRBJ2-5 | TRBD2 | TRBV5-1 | TGCGCCAGCAGCGTTATAGCGGGAGGGCTTCAAGAGACCCAGTACTTC | CASSVIAGGLQETQYF
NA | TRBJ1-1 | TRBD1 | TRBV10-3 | TGTGCCATCACCCAGGGGGTTGAAGCTTTCTTT | CAITQGVEAFF
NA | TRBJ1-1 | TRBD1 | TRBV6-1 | TGTGCCAGCAGTGGACCGGACAGGGGGCACACTGAAGCTTTCTTT | CASSGPDRGHTEAFF
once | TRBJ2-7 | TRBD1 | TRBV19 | TGTGCCAGTAGTTTTTTACAGGGGTCGGGCGAGCAGTACTTC | CASSFLQGSGEQYF
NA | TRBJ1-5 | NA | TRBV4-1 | TGCGCCAGCAGGCCCCGGGTTTGGCCCCAGCATTTT | CASRPRVWPQHF
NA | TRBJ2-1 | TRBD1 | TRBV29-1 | TGCAGCGTTCGTGACAGGGGATATGAGCAGTTCTTC | CSVRDRGYEQFF
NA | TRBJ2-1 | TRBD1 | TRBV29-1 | TGCAGCGTGATGACAGGGGGGGGTGAGCAGTTCTTC | CSVMTGGGEQFF